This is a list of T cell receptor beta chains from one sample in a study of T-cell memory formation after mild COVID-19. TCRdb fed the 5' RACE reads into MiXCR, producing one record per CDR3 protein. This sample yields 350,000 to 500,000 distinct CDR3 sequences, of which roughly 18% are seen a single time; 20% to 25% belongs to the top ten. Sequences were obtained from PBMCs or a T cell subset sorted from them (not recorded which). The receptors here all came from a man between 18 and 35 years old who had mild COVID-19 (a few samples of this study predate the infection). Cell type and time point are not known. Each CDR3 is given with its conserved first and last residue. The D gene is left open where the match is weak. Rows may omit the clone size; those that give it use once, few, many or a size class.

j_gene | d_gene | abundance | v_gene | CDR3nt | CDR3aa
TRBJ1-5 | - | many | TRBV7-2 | TGTGCCAGCAGCTCAGAGGGACATCTCAATCAGCCCCAGCATTTT | CASSSEGHLNQPQHF
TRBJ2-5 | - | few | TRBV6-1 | TGTGCCAGCAGTGTAACCCAGGCCAGGGGCGGAGAGACCCAGTACTTC | CASSVTQARGGETQYF
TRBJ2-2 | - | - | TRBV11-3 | TGTGCCAGCCAAGCATCAAGGGGGGGGACCGGGGAGCTGTTTTTT | CASQASRGGTGELFF
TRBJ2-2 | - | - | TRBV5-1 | TGCGCCAGCAGCTTGGTGTCAAGCGGGACCGGGGAGCTGTTTTTT | CASSLVSSGTGELFF
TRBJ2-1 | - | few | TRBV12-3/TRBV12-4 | TGTGCCAGCAGTTTTTCATGGGCAGCTCGCGAGCAGTTCTTC | CASSFSWAAREQFF
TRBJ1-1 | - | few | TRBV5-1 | TGCGCCAGCAAACGGCAGAAGAACACTGAAGCTTTCTTT | CASKRQKNTEAFF
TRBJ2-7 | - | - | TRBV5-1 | TGCGCCAGCAGCCCCGGCGGGCCAGGGTACAACGAGCAGTACTTC | CASSPGGPGYNEQYF
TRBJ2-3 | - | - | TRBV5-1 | TGCGCCAGCAGCTTGACTACCCCGGATACGCAGTATTTT | CASSLTTPDTQYF
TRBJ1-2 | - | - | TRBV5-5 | TGTGCCAGCAGCCTGGCGGATGGGGCTTATGGCTACACCTTC | CASSLADGAYGYTF
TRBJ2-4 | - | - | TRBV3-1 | TGTGCCAGCAGCCAAGATAGGACCGGGAGCCTTAAAAACATTCAGTACTTC | CASSQDRTGSLKNIQYF
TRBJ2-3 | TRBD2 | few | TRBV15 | TGTGCCACCAGCAGAAACCCCCTAGCGGGGGATGGAGATACGCAGTATTTT | CATSRNPLAGDGDTQYF
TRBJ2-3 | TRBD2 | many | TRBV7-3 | TGTGCCAGCAGCTCCCAGCGGGGGCGCACAGATACGCAGTATTTT | CASSSQRGRTDTQYF
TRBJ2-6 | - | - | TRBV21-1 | TGTGCCAGCAGGCGACGGTGCTCTGGGGCCAACGTCCTGACTTTC | CASRRRCSGANVLTF
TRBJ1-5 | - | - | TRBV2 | TGTGCCAGCAGTGCGACGTATAGCAATCAGCCCCAGCATTTT | CASSATYSNQPQHF
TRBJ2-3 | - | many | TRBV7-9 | TGTGCCAGCAGCTTACAGGGGAGCACAGATACGCAGTATTTT | CASSLQGSTDTQYF
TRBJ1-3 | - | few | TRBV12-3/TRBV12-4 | TGTGCCAGCAGTTTTGTGAGGGTAGGGAGAAACACCATATATTTT | CASSFVRVGRNTIYF
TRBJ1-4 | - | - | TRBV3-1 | TGTGCCAGCAGACAGGGCATATCATATGAAAAACTGTTTTTT | CASRQGISYEKLFF
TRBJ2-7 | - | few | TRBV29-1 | TGCAGCGTTGACTGGTCCGGGGCAGGAACCTACGAGCAGTACTTC | CSVDWSGAGTYEQYF
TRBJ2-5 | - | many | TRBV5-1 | TGCGCCAGCAGCCTCTTCCAAGAGACCCAGTACTTC | CASSLFQETQYF
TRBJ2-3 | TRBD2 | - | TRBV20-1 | TGCAGTGCTAGACTAGCGGGCACAGATACGCAGTATTTT | CSARLAGTDTQYF
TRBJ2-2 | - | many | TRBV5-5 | TGTGCCAGCAGCTTCGAGATTACAGGGACCGGGGAGCTGTTTTTT | CASSFEITGTGELFF
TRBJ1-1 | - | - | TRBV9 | TGTGCCAGCAGCGTAAGACTGAACACTGAAGCTTTCTTT | CASSVRLNTEAFF
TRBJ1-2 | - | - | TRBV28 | TGTGCCAGCAGTTCCAACAGGGTTTTTAACTATGGCTACACCTTC | CASSSNRVFNYGYTF
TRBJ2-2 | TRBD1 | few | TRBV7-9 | TGTGCCAGCAGCAACCTGGACAGGGTGGACACCGGGGAGCTGTTTTTT | CASSNLDRVDTGELFF
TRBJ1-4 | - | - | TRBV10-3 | TGTGCCATCAGTGCCCCGGGCCCCCTTGGAGGGTCGGAAAAACTGTTTTTT | CAISAPGPLGGSEKLFF
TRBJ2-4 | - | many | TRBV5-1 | TGCGCCAGCCGGTGGGACGCTGGAAACATTCAGTACTTC | CASRWDAGNIQYF
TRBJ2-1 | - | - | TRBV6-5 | TGTGCCAGCAGCCCGGGACCCTACAATGAGCAGTTCTTC | CASSPGPYNEQFF
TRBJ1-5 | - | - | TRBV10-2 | TGCGCCAGCAGTGAGTCGAACGGCCAGCCCCAGCATTTT | CASSESNGQPQHF
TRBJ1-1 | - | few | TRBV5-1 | TGCGCCAGCAGCTTGGTCGGGGGCTTTGGAACTGAAGCTTTCTTT | CASSLVGGFGTEAFF
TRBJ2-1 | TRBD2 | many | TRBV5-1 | TGCGCCAGCAGCTTGGTAGCGGGGGGGCACAATGAGCAGTTCTTC | CASSLVAGGHNEQFF
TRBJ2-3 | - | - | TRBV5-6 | TGTGCCAGCAGGTATGGGATGGGCCTAACGGGTACGCAGTATTTT | CASRYGMGLTGTQYF
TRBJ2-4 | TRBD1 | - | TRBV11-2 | TGTGCCAGCAGCTTAGTTCAGGGGGCAGACATTAAGTACTTC | CASSLVQGADIKYF
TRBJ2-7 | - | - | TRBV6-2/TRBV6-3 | TGTGCCAACCAAAGCCCGGGACCGAGGACCTACGAGCAGTACTTC | CANQSPGPRTYEQYF
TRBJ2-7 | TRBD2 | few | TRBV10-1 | TGCGCCAGCAGTGCCGGGGGGATAAGCTCCTACGAGCAGTACTTC | CASSAGGISSYEQYF
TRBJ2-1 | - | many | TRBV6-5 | TGTGCCAGCAGTTTAGTGTCACGGGGGGCGGACAATGAGCAGTTCTTC | CASSLVSRGADNEQFF
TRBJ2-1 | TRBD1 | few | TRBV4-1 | TGCGCCAGCAGCCACGCACAGGGGGGTTCGTCCCACAATGAGCAGTTCTTC | CASSHAQGGSSHNEQFF
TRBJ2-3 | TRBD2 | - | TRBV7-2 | TGTGCCAGCAGCTTAGGAGCGGGGGGCCCTCTGGATACGCAGTATTTT | CASSLGAGGPLDTQYF
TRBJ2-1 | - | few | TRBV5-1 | TGCGCCAGCAGAGGAGCAGGCCAGGACAATGAGCAGTTCTTC | CASRGAGQDNEQFF
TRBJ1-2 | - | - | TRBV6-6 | TGTGCCAGCACCGTCCCACTAGGCCTCGGCTACACCTTC | CASTVPLGLGYTF
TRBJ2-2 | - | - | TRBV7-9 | TGTGCCAGCAGCCGCCGCAACCCCGGGGAGCTGTTTTTT | CASSRRNPGELFF
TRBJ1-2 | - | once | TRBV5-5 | TGTGCCAGCAGCGTAGGGGTGGCCACCTTC | CASSVGVATF
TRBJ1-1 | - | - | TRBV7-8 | TGTGCCAGCAGCTTAGCGCATGGGGGATTGACTTTCTTT | CASSLAHGGLTFF
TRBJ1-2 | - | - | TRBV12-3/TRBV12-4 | TGTGCCAGCACCGTGGACACCGTCTATGGCTACACCTTC | CASTVDTVYGYTF
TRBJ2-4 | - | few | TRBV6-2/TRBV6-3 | TGTGCCAGCAGCCTGACAGGAGCCAAAAACATTCAGTACTTC | CASSLTGAKNIQYF
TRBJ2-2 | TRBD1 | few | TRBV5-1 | TGCGCCAGCAGCTTGGATTCGCAGGGGGCGACCGGGGAGCTGTTTTTT | CASSLDSQGATGELFF
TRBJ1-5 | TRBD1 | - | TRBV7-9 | TGTGCCAGCAGCCCACAGGGGGCGAGCAATCAGCCCCAGCATTTT | CASSPQGASNQPQHF
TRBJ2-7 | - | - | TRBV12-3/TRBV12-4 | TGTGCCAGCACCTCAGGGGAGGGGGAGCAGTACTTC | CASTSGEGEQYF
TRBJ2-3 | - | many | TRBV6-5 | TGTGCCAGCAGCGTGTCTAGCGCATTGGATACGCAGTATTTT | CASSVSSALDTQYF
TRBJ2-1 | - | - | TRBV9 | TGTGCCAGCAGTCGTACCGGGGGGCCGGCGAATGAGCAGTTCTTC | CASSRTGGPANEQFF
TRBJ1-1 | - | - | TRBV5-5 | TGTGCCAGCAGCTTGGTTCAGGGATATATGAACACTGAAGCTTTCTTT | CASSLVQGYMNTEAFF
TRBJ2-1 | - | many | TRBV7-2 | TGTGCCAGCAGCCCTAGTCGCCCTCACAATGAGCAGTTCTTC | CASSPSRPHNEQFF
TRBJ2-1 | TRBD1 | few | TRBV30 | TGTGCCTGGAGTGGGGTACTACGACAGGGGCTAGGCAATGAGCAGTTCTTC | CAWSGVLRQGLGNEQFF
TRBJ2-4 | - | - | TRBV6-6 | TGTGCCAGCAGTTACTCCACAGGGGGGGCTAGCGCAGGGGAATTAGCCAAAAACATTCAGTACTTC | CASSYSTGGASAGELAKNIQYF
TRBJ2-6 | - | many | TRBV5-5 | TGTGCCAGCAGCTTGGAGGTCCTCGCTGGGGCCAACGTCCTGACTTTC | CASSLEVLAGANVLTF